Presented here are 3 T cell receptor beta chains from one specimen sequenced in a study of blood T cell repertoires in COVID-19. The protocol was immunoSEQ multiplex PCR, while the TCRdb copy is restricted to in-frame clones and leaves out a portion. The repertoire holds 150,000 to 250,000 clones, with approximately 84% as singletons. Input material: peripheral blood. These receptors originate from a human donor with acute or convalescent COVID-19. The donor label of this sample is uncertain.

V usage is TRBV7-2 and J usage is TRBJ1-2; D gene uncertain. This CDR3 has 14 amino acids. V lost 5 bases, J lost 8 bases, and 18 bases lay in between. Germline CDR1 and CDR2: SGHTA and FQGNSA. In DNA form, the CDR3 reads TGTGCCAGCAGCGCCGTTGGAGGGCTCGGCGGCTACACCTTC. Its translation is CASSAVGGLGGYTF.

The CDR3 DNA reads as TGTGCCAGCAGTTTACCCCGGGACAGGGTTGGCTACACCTTC. Translation: CASSLPRDRVGYTF. This chain links TRBV28 with TRBJ1-2; 9 bases align to TRBD1. The CDR3 length is 14 residues. Germline loops: CDR1 MDHEN, CDR2 SYDVKM. The J segment lost 7 bases and the V segment lost 2 bases, leaving 5 bases of the junction unmatched.

J is TRBJ2-5 and V is TRBV19; a weak D match, TRBD1 (5 bases). V dropped 2 bases and J dropped 6 bases, with 13 bases sitting between them. Germline V gives CDR1 LNHDA, CDR2 SQIVND (reference sequence). The CDR3 has 14 residues. The CDR3 DNA follows: TGTGCCAGTAGTATACAGGGATCTGCAAAGACCCAGTACTTC. Translated: CASSIQGSAKTQYF.